The 19 T cell receptor beta chains presented below share a single source sample, sequenced in a study of OX40 agonist ivuxolimab in advanced cancers. Profiling relied on immunoSEQ multiplex PCR, and the TCRdb table lists in-frame clones only, not all of them. The sample has around 94,000 clones; 90% to 95% are singletons. The sequencing here drew on CD4+ or CD8+ T cells sorted from blood, taken in a trial of the OX40 agonist ivuxolimab. These receptors were taken from an adult with an advanced solid tumor such as melanoma, head and neck, liver or kidney cancer.

The chain has TRBV7-2 and TRBJ1-5; D is perhaps TRBD1 (5 bases). The CDR3 is 18 amino acids. Trimming pared 5 bases from V and 2 bases from J, leaving 22 bases between. Germline V CDR1 and CDR2: SGHTA, FQGNSA. The CDR3 DNA follows: TGTGCCAGCAGCCAAGATACAGGTTTTTTAGGTGGCAATCAGCCCCAGCATTTT. Amino acid sequence: CASSQDTGFLGGNQPQHF.

The chain has TRBV18 and TRBJ2-3, with unresolved D. The CDR3 runs 16 residues. V was pared by 1 base and J by 1 base, with 12 bases between. Germline loops: CDR1 KGHSH, CDR2 LQKENI. CDR3 in DNA: TGTGCCAGCTCACCACGGTACCCATCTGGCACAGATACGCAGTATTTT. This encodes CASSPRYPSGTDTQYF.

The genes are TRBV6-5 and TRBJ2-7, with a weak D call TRBD1 (6 bases). Germline V gene data show CDR1 as MNHEY and CDR2 as SVGAGI. V was cut by 4 bases and J by 5 bases, with 12 bases left in between. The CDR3 totals 13 residues. The CDR3 loop reads CASSSGVRHEQYF. CDR3 sequence (DNA): TGTGCCAGCAGTTCAGGGGTTCGACACGAGCAGTACTTC.

The CDR3 here is CASSLGTSWDNEQFF. In DNA, the CDR3 is TGTGCCAGCAGCCTAGGTACTAGCTGGGACAATGAGCAGTTCTTC. The rearrangement uses TRBV7-9 and TRBJ2-1, with TRBD2 as a possible D gene (6 bases). V gave up 5 bases and J gave up 5 bases, with 16 bases separating them. This CDR3 has 15 amino acids. Germline V gene data show CDR1 as SEHNR and CDR2 as FQNEAQ (reference sequence).

This clone was detected once. The J gene is TRBJ2-7, the V gene TRBV29-1, with D perhaps TRBD2 (6 bases). This CDR3 is built from 12 residues. Germline values: CDR1 SQVTM, CDR2 ANQGSEA. Trimming removed 4 bases at V and 5 bases at J, with 12 bases between. CDR3 sequence (DNA): TGCAGCGTTGCTGGTTCGGGGGACGAGCAGTACTTC. This codes for CSVAGSGDEQYF.

V gene TRBV4-3 combines with J gene TRBJ2-7, with TRBD2 matching 9 bases. Germline V gene lookup returns CDR1 LGHNA and CDR2 YSLEER. The CDR3 has 15 amino acids. V gave up 1 base and J gave up 6 bases; unmatched junction bases: 7. The CDR3 coding sequence is TGCGCCAGCAGCCAAGCTGGGACTAGCCTAGGCGAGCAGTACTTC. Protein product: CASSQAGTSLGEQYF.

This clone was recorded once. This sequence joins TRBV25-1 and TRBJ1-4; 8 bases fit TRBD1. This CDR3 region has 17 residues. Germline trimming cut 4 bases from V and 0 bases from J; bases unmatched to any gene: 7. From germline, CDR1 is MGHDK and CDR2 SYGVNS. CDR3 coding DNA: TGTGCCAGCAGTGGAGGGACAGGAGCAGCAACTAATGAAAAACTGTTTTTT. Protein: CASSGGTGAATNEKLFF.

This clone was observed a single time. V is TRBV4-2 and J is TRBJ1-4; D not resolved. The germline V gene encodes CDR1 LGHNA and CDR2 YNFKEQ. V was trimmed by 1 base and J by 6 bases, leaving 9 bases between them. The CDR3 extends over 14 amino acids. For the CDR3, the DNA is TGTGCCAGCAGCCAAGGCGGGGAGGATGAAAAACTGTTTTTT. It yields the protein CASSQGGEDEKLFF.

The rearrangement links TRBV11-1 to TRBJ2-5, with D possibly being TRBD2 (5 bases). The CDR3 contains 14 residues. The V gene lost 5 bases and the J gene lost 5 bases, with 15 bases spanning the gap. Germline V lookup: CDR1 SGHAT, CDR2 FQDESV (reference sequence). For the CDR3, the DNA is TGTGCCAGCAGCCCTGAGCGGAGAGGGGAGACCCAGTACTTC. Encoded protein: CASSPERRGETQYF.

The chain uses TRBV19 and TRBJ1-2, with D perhaps matching TRBD1 (5 bases). The CDR3 is 16 amino acids. Trimming cost V 2 bases and J 4 bases, with 17 bases left between them. Germline V gene lookup returns CDR1 LNHDA and CDR2 SQIVND (reference sequence). CDR3 coding DNA: TGTGCCAGTAGTATACTAGGGGAACACGGGAGCTATGGCTACACCTTC. This sequence encodes CASSILGEHGSYGYTF.

The J gene is TRBJ2-2, the V gene TRBV14, with D tentatively TRBD2 (7 bases). The CDR3 sequence is 16 residues long. In germline, CDR1 is SGHDN, CDR2 FVKESK. V lost 2 bases to trimming and J lost 6 bases, with 16 bases between them. The CDR3 region is CASSQQGGASAGELFF. In DNA, the CDR3 is TGTGCCAGCAGCCAACAAGGGGGGGCTTCGGCCGGGGAGCTGTTTTTT.

This clone appeared a few times. The rearrangement uses TRBV5-5 and TRBJ2-3; TRBD1 agrees at 9 bases. J lost 14 bases, V lost 4 bases, and 11 bases had no gene match. Germline-derived CDR1 and CDR2 are SGHKS and YYEKEE (reference sequence). The CDR3 is made up of 13 amino acids. In nucleotides, the CDR3 is TGTGCCAGCAGCCACATGGACAGGGGTGGTTGGTATTTT. Residues: CASSHMDRGGWYF.

The chain couples TRBV10-3 to TRBJ1-5, with 9 positions matching TRBD1. The CDR3 runs to 19 residues. Germline assignment: CDR1 ENHRY and CDR2 SYGVKD. V shed 4 bases, J shed 2 bases, and the junction held 15 bases outside the gene matches. CDR3: CAISGSPGQGHRGNQPQHF. For the CDR3, the DNA is TGTGCCATCAGTGGATCGCCGGGACAGGGCCATAGAGGCAATCAGCCCCAGCATTTT.

The DNA for the CDR3 is TGTGCCAGCAGCTCTACAGCGGGACGAAACAATGAGCAGTTCTTC. Translation: CASSSTAGRNNEQFF. The chain links TRBV7-6 to TRBJ2-1, with TRBD2 matching over 7 bases. The germline CDR1 and CDR2 sequences are SGHVS and FNYEAQ. The CDR3 runs to 15 residues. The J segment lost 5 bases and the V segment lost 4 bases, leaving 8 bases of the junction unmatched.

The V call is TRBV4-3, the J call TRBJ2-1; TRBD2 might be the D (6 bases). The CDR3 extends over 17 amino acids. V was shortened by 0 bases and J by 4 bases, with 16 bases between the two germline ends. Germline V lookup: CDR1 LGHNA, CDR2 YSLEER. CDR3 bases: TGCGCCAGCAGCCAAGATCTTGGACTATCGGATTACAATGAGCAGTTCTTC. As protein: CASSQDLGLSDYNEQFF.

The CDR3: CASSQDLEGRNSPLHF. The CDR3 DNA is TGCGCCAGCAGCCAAGATCTTGAGGGCAGGAATTCACCCCTCCACTTT. The V and J genes are TRBV4-3 and TRBJ1-6; no firm D call. Germline V gene lookup returns CDR1 LGHNA and CDR2 YSLEER. The CDR3 extends over 16 amino acids. V lost 0 bases and J lost 7, with 13 bases in between.

The rearrangement uses TRBV5-1 and TRBJ2-5; TRBD1 aligns across 8 bases. The V gene end was trimmed by 4 bases and the J gene end by 5 bases; junction bases not matched to a gene: 4. Germline CDR1 reads SGHRS; CDR2 reads YFSETQ. This CDR3 is built from 13 residues. The CDR3 region is CASSAGGRETQYF. The CDR3 DNA reads TGCGCCAGCAGCGCAGGGGGCCGGGAGACCCAGTACTTC.

V gene TRBV6-5 combines with J gene TRBJ1-5; D gene uncertain. Germline assignment: CDR1 MNHEY and CDR2 SVGAGI. The CDR3 is 14 amino acids. V gave up 10 bases and J gave up 3 bases, with 16 bases separating them. The CDR3 bases are TGTGCCACCTCGCCGAGTTATGACAATCAGCCCCAGCATTTT. Protein product: CATSPSYDNQPQHF.

J is TRBJ2-5 and V is TRBV7-6; maybe TRBD2 (6 bases). Germline CDR1 and CDR2: SGHVS and FNYEAQ. The CDR3 sequence is 18 residues long. The V and J ends lost 0 bases and 3 bases respectively, with 20 bases between them. The CDR3 spells CASSLATGDSGIKETQYF. Here the CDR3 DNA reads TGTGCCAGCAGCTTAGCCACCGGCGATAGCGGTATTAAAGAGACCCAGTACTTC. Full variable domain (remainder filled in from reference TRBV7-6 and TRBJ2-5): GAGVSQSPRYKVTKRGQDVALRCDPISGHVSLYWYRQALGQGPEFLTYFNYEAQQDKSGLPNDRFSAERPEGSISTLTIQRTEQRDSAMYRCASSLATGDSGIKETQYFGPGTRLLVL.